This T cell receptor beta chain was documented in a study of OX40 agonist ivuxolimab in advanced cancers. Looking at the study overall: Three partial responders included one hepatocellular carcinoma patient and two cutaneous melanoma patients.

As regards this clone: Antigen: not known.

People who had autoimmune disease history or systemic immunosuppression were excluded. Study outcomes and limitations: Among expanded peripheral T cells, antigen specificity went undetermined. On average, CD8+ T cells had more expanded clones than CD4+.

CDR1 KGHSH and CDR2 LQKENI come from the germline V gene. This CDR3 contains 15 residues. V dropped 3 bases and J dropped 4 bases, with 15 bases sitting between them. Using immunoSEQ multiplex PCR, the repertoire was profiled, and TCRdb retains in-frame clones only, with some absent. Here the sample spans 55,000 to 70,000 clones, 83% being singletons. Sequenced here: CD4+ or CD8+ T cells sorted from blood, sampled in a trial of the OX40 agonist ivuxolimab. This TCR derives from an adult with an advanced solid tumor such as melanoma, head and neck, liver or kidney cancer. This sequence joins TRBV18 and TRBJ1-2; possibly TRBD1 for D (5 bases). This CDR3 is CASSPTEGLRYGYTF. In DNA form, the CDR3 reads TGTGCCAGCTCACCGACAGAGGGGCTCCGCTATGGCTACACCTTC.